This T cell receptor (beta chain) was identified during a study of cytomegalovirus exposure and HLA in healthy donors (dated by TCRdb to 2016 to 2017). Regarding the complete study: In an earlier analysis of some 550 of the donors, approximately 300 Gb of sequence data and roughly 100 million unique TCR beta sequences from 150 million to 200 million T cells were reported. Along with the roughly 610-subject first cohort, a separate validation cohort of over 90 different subjects was used. To predict cytomegalovirus infection status, the study combined high-throughput TCR immunosequencing, statistical association of individual TCRs with disease status, and machine learning. An early release covering 550 to 650 HLA-typed donors comprised 250 to 350 gigabases of sequencing data and around 80 million unique TCR sequences. Donor age, sex, ethnicity and CMV serostatus were compiled together with the repertoire data. In the later analysis, no new phenotypic data were used to find candidate immune exposures; instead, reliance was placed on TCR beta sequences and their occurrence across donors. Across approximately 400 genotyped donors of the cohort, an average of approximately 240,000 unique TCR beta nucleotide sequences per donor were sequenced, and roughly 17% of those sequences were non-productive. HLA typing included class I and class II loci at four-digit resolution. To study patterns of TCR occurrence, a later analysis re-analyzed previously published TCR beta repertoires from under 750 donors and added high-resolution HLA genotyping. Of the roughly 390 genotyped donors, approximately 83% fell in the genetic ancestry cluster associated with self-reported Caucasian donors. Roughly five DR-DQ haplotypes were handled as single units for association and clustering because linkage in the cohort was strong. The study aimed to test whether signatures of past pathogen exposure could be identified by cataloging public T cell receptors. A later genetic analysis took genome-wide SNP genotypes for about three fifths of the 666 donors and used that subset as a discovery cohort. The number of donors typed differed by locus, with about 620-630 for A, B, C, DRB1 and DQB1, more than 500 for DQA1, about 610 for DPA1, and around 450 for DPB1. To decide whether each TCR beta V gene segment behaved as functional or pseudogenic, an earlier analysis of 587 of the donors relied on high-throughput TCR beta sequencing. The study profiled the T cell repertoires of hundreds of subjects by immunosequencing and related them to cytomegalovirus serostatus. Every discovery cohort repertoire had been produced on one sequencing platform. On the study overall, not on this receptor specifically: Some IMGT-functional V segments, including TRBV6-2 and TRBV6-3, could not be told apart with the 87-base-pair reads, so those segments were excluded. Linkage disequilibrium might explain the correlated functional status among segregating V segments, but an unknown experimental factor could not be excluded. A few of the identified cytomegalovirus-associated TCR beta chains were confirmed in vitro to be specific for cytomegalovirus antigens. Across donors, most TCR sequences were observed very rarely, whereas some public TCRs were present in many individuals. In a later analysis, most CMV-associated TCR beta chains were found to appear HLA-restricted, with HLA associations seemingly driven largely by CMV exposure. CMV serostatus was the only immune exposure information available for the cohort. In a later analysis, HLA-associated TCR beta chains were found to be more clonally expanded and to have lower generation probabilities than equally common non-associated chains. It was suggested by the authors that the approach could potentially be generalized to other disease states and immunological phenotypes. Because some donors lacked HLA typing at each locus, the association tests relied only on the typed subset. The classifier was reported to diagnose cytomegalovirus status with high specificity and sensitivity in both the original and validation cohorts. In this cohort, only TCR beta chains were sequenced, and detectable features were limited by the absence of alpha or paired-chain data. When HLA alleles, especially DR and DQ, strongly co-occurred, TCR associations were difficult to assign to individual alleles. Specific HLA alleles were associated with more than 15,000 TCR beta sequences at a false discovery rate of 0.05 in a later analysis. A cluster of highly shared sequence variants was judged likely to be a technical artifact of the sequencing pipeline. Presence/absence analyses assumed roughly uniform sequencing depth across donors, an assumption that may not hold. In a later genetic analysis, a missense DCLRE1C variant was associated with V-gene and J-gene trimming of TCR beta chains, and the association was replicated in an independent cohort. Several of the top co-occurrence clusters appeared to be linked to parvovirus B19, influenza, CMV and Epstein-Barr virus, according to a later analysis. Because counts were too low, around 17 rarely observed V segments, including chromosome 9 orphons, were left out of the earlier analysis of over 550 of the donors. A later analysis found that TCR association rates varied across HLA loci, with DRB1 alleles showing the most associated TCRs and HLA-C alleles the fewest. In an earlier analysis of approximately 590 of the donors, most TCR beta V segments appeared in productive rearrangements about 90% or about 30% of the time, broadly matching IMGT annotations. A total of fewer than 200 TCR beta chains were listed by the study as associated with cytomegalovirus. A further reported finding was that TCR beta sequences accurately predicted the HLA-A and HLA-B alleles for most subjects in the first cohort. According to a later genetic analysis, donors in an Asian-associated ancestry cluster had fewer N-insertions in productive TCRs than the roughly 670-donor mean.

As encoded in the germline V gene, CDR1 is KGHSH while CDR2 is LQKENI. V loses 4 bases of germline sequence and J loses 6 bases, and the interval between the two ends is 15 bases. The CDR3 numbers 15 residues from cysteine through phenylalanine. The sequence is cut down to CDR3 DNA, 45 bases in frame from base 1. The cohort consisted of 600 to 750 healthy bone marrow donors. At the time of sampling, every cohort member was nominally healthy, though immune exposures that went unrecorded were likely present. The donor was CMV seronegative and was included in the group of several hundred seronegative cohort members. Every donor gave a peripheral blood sample, and the peripheral blood mononuclear cells from that sample were used for TCR beta sequencing. Genomic DNA was extracted from the blood cell samples with the Qiagen DNeasy Blood Extraction Kit. The method behind the library was the immunoSEQ multiplex PCR assay. The multiplex PCR relied on a mix of 60 forward primers for TCR Vbeta segments and 13 reverse primers for TCR Jbeta segments. The CDR3 region of rearranged TCR beta genes was amplified from genomic DNA with a multiplex PCR assay. The Illumina HiSeq System was used to sequence the amplified TCR beta libraries as 87-base-pair reads. The original methods were these. A later analysis tallied approximately 87 million unique TCR beta chains across the approximately 670 repertoires, and approximately 12 million of those chains were shared by two or more donors. Raw reads were error-corrected and collapsed into unique sequences by a nearest-neighbor algorithm in which closely related sequences were merged to remove PCR and sequencing errors. V, D and J gene segments were assigned by aligning CDR3 sequences to IMGT reference sequences. For a sequence to be retained, at least a six-nucleotide match to both a V gene segment and a J gene segment was required. A rearrangement counted as productive if the CDR3 had no stop codons and remained in frame with V and J, and every other rearrangement counted as non-productive. Following IMGT convention, CDR3 was defined as the stretch from the second conserved V-encoded cysteine up to the conserved J-encoded phenylalanine. The earlier analysis of some 550 of the donors excluded any sequence lacking an unambiguous match to a single V gene segment. In an earlier analysis of around 600 of the donors, V segments were called functional above 56.7% productive rearrangements and were called segregating when the between-donor standard deviation exceeded 5%. A statistical classification framework was developed to diagnose cytomegalovirus status using the catalog of TCR beta chain sequences. V and J gene assignment, in a later analysis, came from comparing TCR nucleotide sequences with IMGT/GENE-DB human TR gene sequences. A later analysis assigned CDR3 sequences and most-parsimonious VDJ recombination scenarios with the TCRdist pipeline. In a later analysis, each TCR beta chain was defined by its CDR3 amino acid sequence together with its V-gene family, and reads without a unique V-gene family were excluded. To address suspected cross-contamination and a sequencing artifact, a later analysis removed around 590 highly shared, low-generation-probability nucleotide sequences. A later analysis calculated a clonal expansion index for each public chain from normalized within-repertoire ranks of inferred template counts. Generation probabilities in a later analysis came from a VDJ recombination model fitted to out-of-frame rearrangements, and those results were checked against IGoR. In a later analysis, hypergeometric tests were used to score TCR-TCR, TCR-HLA and TCR-CMV co-occurrence, with a repertoire-size bias correction applied to TCR pairs. A later analysis estimated false discovery rates by permuting HLA or CMV assignments 20 times. In a later analysis, co-occurring TCRs were grouped using DBSCAN, with TCRdist sequence similarity added in when clustering inside HLA-allele-positive subsets. Co-occurrence clustering excluded repertoires with fewer than 30,000 or more than 120,000 public chains, plus five with anomalous nucleotide sharing. Sourced from immuneACCESS, this table was stored by TCRdb with only in-frame sequences that have V and J called. A share of the clones is absent; for the studies checked, an unresolved V gene accounts for under half, and the remainder has no known explanation. That table gives V, J and clone size, and the DNA gave D and trimming. Counted in this sample were about 150,000 clones; roughly 80% of them appeared once. The ten largest clones represent about 2% of the sample.

The sample holds a few counts of this clone. Its antigen remains unidentified. The input lacks base qualities; no much larger clone sits a single base away. This receptor was taken from a male donor in good health and CMV-seronegative. Sample: PBMCs. Rearrangement joined TRBV18 to TRBJ1-4; a tentative D match to TRBD1 spans 5 bases. In nucleotides, the sequence is TGTGCCAGCTCACTCCGCAGGGCGGCATATGAAAAACTGTTTTTT. Its amino acids are CASSLRRAAYEKLFF.